This T cell receptor (beta chain) was sequenced for a study of OX40 agonist ivuxolimab in advanced cancers. Assay: immunoSEQ multiplex PCR; the TCRdb copy retains only in-frame clones and omits some. The sample carries roughly 69,000 clones, under 95% recorded once. Germline V gives CDR1 SGHTA, CDR2 FQGTGA. This CDR3 spans 18 amino acids. The germline V and J ends were trimmed by 5 bases and 3 bases, with 23 bases remaining between them. The source was CD4+ or CD8+ T cells sorted from blood, collected in a trial of the OX40 agonist ivuxolimab. J is TRBJ2-4 and V is TRBV7-3; D is possibly TRBD1 (6 bases). This TCR was recovered from an adult with an advanced solid tumor such as melanoma, head and neck, liver or kidney cancer. In DNA, the CDR3 is TGTGCCAGCAGCGAAAGGGTTTTGGGACATCAAGACAAAAACATTCAGTACTTC. This sequence encodes CASSERVLGHQDKNIQYF.